This T cell receptor (beta chain) was recovered during a study of tumor-infiltrating lymphocytes in primary liver carcinoma. Study information: Stage T1-T3 N0M0 tumors measured roughly 4.2 to 10 cm at most. Study-wide findings and caveats: Compared with blood, tumor repertoires held significantly more in their top 250 clones.

Concerning this clonotype itself: Its antigen is still unknown.

The study co-extracted DNA and RNA from around 20-30 mg of unsorted bulk tissue. The CDR3 spans 16 residues. Trimming removed 5 bases from V and 9 bases from J; junction bases left unmatched: 15. Germline-derived CDR1 and CDR2 are SGHAT and FQNNGV. Starting material of 500 to 600 ng total RNA yielded TCR beta cDNA via a constant-region primer. Three nested multiplex PCR rounds, a slightly modified ARM-PCR, produced the libraries for TCR beta. The first two PCR rounds used TRBV1-TRBV30 primers with a Cbeta primer, around 10 cycles each. MiXCR, applied by TCRdb to the multiplex PCR reads, yields one record per CDR3 protein. The table has about 48,000 distinct CDR3 sequences, over 65% seen once; the top ten hold approximately 30%.

The sample taken for sequencing was liver tumor tissue from sampling region 3. Sample subset: tumor region T3, left-lateral pole. V gene TRBV11-2 combines with J gene TRBJ2-1, with 8 positions matching TRBD2. The receptor was derived from a man aged 35 to 55 with primary liver carcinoma and hepatitis B virus infection. CDR3 DNA sequence: TGTGCCAGCAGCGTGGATACCGGACTAGCCGTGGGTGAGCAGTTCTTC. This gives the protein CASSVDTGLAVGEQFF.